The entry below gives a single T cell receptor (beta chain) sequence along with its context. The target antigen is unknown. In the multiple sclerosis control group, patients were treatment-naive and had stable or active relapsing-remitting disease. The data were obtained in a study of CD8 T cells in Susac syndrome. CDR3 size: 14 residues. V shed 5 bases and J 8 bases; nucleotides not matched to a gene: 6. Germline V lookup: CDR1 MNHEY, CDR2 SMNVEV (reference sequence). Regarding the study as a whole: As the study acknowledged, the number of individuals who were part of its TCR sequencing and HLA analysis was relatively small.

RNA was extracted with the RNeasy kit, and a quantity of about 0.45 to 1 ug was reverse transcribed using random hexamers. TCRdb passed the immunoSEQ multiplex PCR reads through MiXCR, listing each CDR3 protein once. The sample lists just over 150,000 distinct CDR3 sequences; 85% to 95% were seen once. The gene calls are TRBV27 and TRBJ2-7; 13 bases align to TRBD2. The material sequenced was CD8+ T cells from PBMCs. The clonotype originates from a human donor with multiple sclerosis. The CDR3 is CASSQGLAGDKQYF. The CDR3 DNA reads TGTGCCAGCAGTCAAGGACTAGCGGGGGATAAGCAGTACTTC.